The sequence of this TCR beta chain was determined in a study of T-cell reconstitution after alpha-beta-depleted transplantation in children. Unique molecular identifiers were used to barcode this TCRbeta library. TCRdb independently ran MiXCR on the PCR reads; one entry per CDR3 protein. In the table there are 600,000 to 700,000 distinct CDR3 sequences, 15% to 20% of which are singletons. CDR1 and CDR2 from the germline V gene are SGHKS and YYEKEE (reference sequence). The length of the CDR3 is 13 residues. Trimming stripped 4 bases from V and 7 bases from J, with 11 bases between. The sequence came from a human donor who donated a stem cell graft to a child with acute myeloid leukemia. The chain carries TRBV5-5 and TRBJ1-4, with TRBD1 as a possible D gene (5 bases). The sequenced sample was PBMCs from the stem cell graft donor, obtained from the stem cell graft. The CDR3 loop is CASSTDTLEKLFF. CDR3 nucleotide sequence: TGTGCCAGCAGCACGGACACGCTTGAAAAACTGTTTTTT.